One sample yielded the 19 T cell receptor beta chains listed below, sequenced in a study of blood T cell repertoires in COVID-19. Assay used: immunoSEQ multiplex PCR; TCRdb lists only in-frame clones, some missing. The table lists some 48,000 clones, approximately 88% of them singletons. Sequenced material: peripheral blood. The receptor source for this set is a human donor in a cohort sampled during active COVID-19.

The chain is built from TRBV2 and TRBJ2-2; 9 bases are a match to TRBD2. After removal of 5 bases from V and 6 bases from J, the junction contained 10 bases not matched to a gene. Per the germline V gene, CDR1 is SNHLY and CDR2 is FYNNEI. This CDR3 is built from 16 residues. The CDR3 protein is CASSPSRGGVAGELFF. In DNA, the CDR3 is TGTGCCAGCAGTCCCTCGCGGGGGGGCGTTGCCGGGGAGCTGTTTTTT.

The V call is TRBV19, the J call TRBJ1-5; no reliable D call. V shed 5 bases and J shed 6 bases, with 8 bases lying between them. Germline CDR1 reads LNHDA; CDR2 reads SQIVND (reference sequence). This CDR3 spans 12 amino acids. Here the CDR3 DNA reads TGTGCCAGTAGTCCCCGGGGTCAGCCCCAGCATTTT. Translation gives CASSPRGQPQHF.

This clone was seen a handful of times. V and J are TRBV19 and TRBJ2-7; D uncertain. The germline CDR1 and CDR2 sequences are LNHDA and SQIVND (reference sequence). This CDR3 contains 16 residues. Trimming removed 3 bases at V and 2 bases at J, with 17 bases between. The CDR3 bases are TGTGCCAGTAGTATTGATTTGTCTGGCAGGACCTACGAGCAGTACTTC. Encoded protein: CASSIDLSGRTYEQYF.

This chain connects TRBV30 to TRBJ1-3; perhaps TRBD1 as D (6 bases). The CDR3 covers 13 residues. V was trimmed by 5 bases and J by 3 bases, leaving 11 bases between them. Germline V gene lookup returns CDR1 GTSNPN and CDR2 SVGIG (reference sequence). CDR3 protein: CAWGGAFGNTIYF. The CDR3 coding sequence is TGTGCCTGGGGGGGGGCCTTTGGAAACACCATATATTTT.

V and J are TRBV5-1 and TRBJ1-1; TRBD1 is a possible D gene (5 bases). Germline loops: CDR1 SGHRS, CDR2 YFSETQ. V was cut by 0 bases and J by 4 bases, with 7 bases left in between. The CDR3 covers 13 residues. CDR3 residues: CASSLEGFTEAFF. The CDR3 DNA is TGCGCCAGCAGCTTGGAGGGGTTCACTGAAGCTTTCTTT.

V is TRBV7-2 and J is TRBJ2-5; 10 bases are a match to TRBD2. The V gene's germline CDR1 is SGHTA and CDR2 FQGNSA. The CDR3 has 15 amino acids. Germline trimming cut 5 bases from V and 5 bases from J; bases unmatched to any gene: 8. CDR3 protein: CASSPERGGRETQYF. CDR3 nucleotides: TGTGCCAGCAGCCCCGAGCGGGGGGGCCGTGAGACCCAGTACTTC.

This chain uses TRBV11-2 with TRBJ2-2; 7 bases line up with TRBD1. The CDR3 loop spans 15 amino acids. Germline V CDR1 and CDR2: SGHAT, FQNNGV. V lost 2 bases to trimming and J lost 2 bases; unmatched junction nucleotides: 2. The CDR3 is CASSLRQGNTGELFF. The CDR3 DNA reads TGTGCCAGCAGCTTACGACAGGGAAACACCGGGGAGCTGTTTTTT.

This clone was detected a few times. The chain recombines TRBV20-1 with TRBJ2-7, with D hard to call. The V and J ends lost 3 bases and 0 bases respectively, with 3 bases between them. Germline V CDR1 and CDR2: DFQATT, SNEGSKA (reference sequence). The length of the CDR3 is 11 residues. The CDR3 nucleotides read TGCAGTGCTAGGTACTCCTACGAGCAGTACTTC. This translates into CSARYSYEQYF.

The V gene is TRBV29-1, the J gene TRBJ2-7; no firm D call. The germline V and J ends were trimmed by 4 bases and 2 bases, with 6 bases remaining between them. CDR3 length: 11 amino acids. Germline CDR1 reads SQVTM; CDR2 reads ANQGSEA. The chain's CDR3 is CSVGQTYEQYF. DNA for the CDR3: TGCAGCGTTGGTCAGACCTACGAGCAGTACTTC.

J is TRBJ2-1 and V is TRBV7-3, with TRBD2 as a possible D gene (5 bases). This CDR3 comprises 15 residues. V lost 0 bases, J lost 0 bases, and 6 bases lay in between. Germline CDR1 SGHTA, CDR2 FQGTGA. The CDR3 coding sequence is TGTGCCAGCAGCTTAACGGGGAGCTCCTACAATGAGCAGTTCTTC. It codes for CASSLTGSSYNEQFF.

This clone was seen a few times. In the same sample, other DNA sequences code for this CDR3. The genes are TRBV4-3 and TRBJ2-1, with TRBD2 matching 7 bases. Per the germline V gene, CDR1 is LGHNA and CDR2 is YSLEER. The V segment lost 2 bases and the J segment 2 bases; nucleotides outside the gene matches: 3. The length of the CDR3 is 15 residues. The CDR3 is CASSQLAETYNEQFF. The DNA of the CDR3 is TGCGCCAGCAGCCAACTAGCGGAGACCTACAATGAGCAGTTCTTC.

This clone was seen just once. The chain has TRBV6-2 or TRBV6-3 and TRBJ2-7, with D perhaps matching TRBD1 (5 bases). Germline V lookup: CDR1 MNHEY, CDR2 SVGEGT. This CDR3 has 11 residues. Trimming took off 5 bases at V and 6 bases at J, with 8 bases between the two ends. CDR3 in DNA: TGTGCCAGCAGTCAGGGTTTCGAGCAGTACTTC. Translating it yields CASSQGFEQYF.

This chain uses TRBV9 with TRBJ1-1; D perhaps matches TRBD1 (5 bases). V was cut by 0 bases and J by 1 base, with 7 bases left in between. The germline V gene encodes CDR1 SGDLS and CDR2 YYNGEE. This CDR3 spans 14 amino acids. CDR3 protein: CASSVGQGNTEAFF. CDR3 DNA sequence: TGTGCCAGCAGCGTAGGTCAGGGGAACACTGAAGCTTTCTTT.

The chain combines TRBV27 with TRBJ1-2, with D perhaps matching TRBD1 (5 bases). This CDR3 region has 13 residues. The V end lost 3 bases, the J end lost 5 bases, and 10 bases lay between the germline ends. Germline V gene data show CDR1 as MNHEY and CDR2 as SMNVEV (reference sequence). CDR3 protein: CASSFTREYGYTF. The DNA for the CDR3 is TGTGCCAGCAGTTTTACCAGGGAATATGGCTACACCTTC.

V is TRBV28 and J is TRBJ1-2; TRBD1 agrees at 7 bases. The germline CDR1 and CDR2 sequences are MDHEN and SYDVKM. The CDR3 runs 14 residues. J gave up 3 bases and V 6 bases, and 7 bases lay outside the gene matches. This CDR3 is CASRPTGSDYGYTF. The CDR3 DNA follows: TGTGCCAGCAGGCCGACAGGGAGTGACTATGGCTACACCTTC.

The V call is TRBV18, the J call TRBJ2-7; 9 bases match TRBD2. CDR3 size: 14 residues. Trimming cost V 5 bases and J 6 bases; bases outside gene matches: 8. Germline V gene lookup returns CDR1 KGHSH and CDR2 LQKENI. CDR3 protein: CASSEGLARGEQYF. In DNA, the CDR3 is TGTGCCAGCTCAGAGGGACTAGCTCGGGGCGAGCAGTACTTC.

The chain is built from TRBV6-1 and TRBJ1-2, with D possibly matching TRBD1 (5 bases). The CDR3 runs 13 residues. Germline lookup yields CDR1 MNHNS and CDR2 SASEGT. Trimming took 3 bases from V and 9 from J, leaving 14 bases between them. The CDR3 DNA reads TGTGCCAGCAGTGATCAGGTCAGGGCAAGCTACACCTTC. This codes for CASSDQVRASYTF.

The chain links TRBV15 to TRBJ2-3; D is undetermined. The CDR3 is 15 amino acids. V lost 0 bases and J lost 0, with 7 bases in between. Germline CDR1 is LNHNV and CDR2 is YYDKDF (reference sequence). The CDR3 is CATSRDRLSTDTQYF. The CDR3 nucleotides read TGTGCCACCAGCAGAGATCGACTGAGCACAGATACGCAGTATTTT.

The V call is TRBV10-3, the J call TRBJ2-5, with 10 bases lining up with TRBD1. Unmatched junction bases numbered 3, after V lost 4 bases and J lost 1 base. The CDR3 has 15 amino acids. CDR1 and CDR2 (germline): ENHRY, SYGVKD. The CDR3 loop reads CAISAGTGVQETQYF. CDR3 nucleotide sequence: TGTGCCATCAGTGCCGGGACAGGGGTCCAAGAGACCCAGTACTTC.